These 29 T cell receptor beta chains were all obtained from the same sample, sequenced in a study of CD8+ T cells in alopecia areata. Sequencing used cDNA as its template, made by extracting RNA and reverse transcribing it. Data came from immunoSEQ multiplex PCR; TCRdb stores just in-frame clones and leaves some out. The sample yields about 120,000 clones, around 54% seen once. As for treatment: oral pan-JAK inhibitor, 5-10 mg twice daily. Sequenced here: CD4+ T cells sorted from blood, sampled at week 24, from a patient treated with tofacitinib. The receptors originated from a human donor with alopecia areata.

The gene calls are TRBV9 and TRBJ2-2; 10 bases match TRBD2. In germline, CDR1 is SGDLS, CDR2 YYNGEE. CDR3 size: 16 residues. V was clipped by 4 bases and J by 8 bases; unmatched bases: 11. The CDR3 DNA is TGTGCCAGCAGCCCCAGCGGGGGGGCAACTATGGGGGAGCTGTTTTTT. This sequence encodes CASSPSGGATMGELFF.

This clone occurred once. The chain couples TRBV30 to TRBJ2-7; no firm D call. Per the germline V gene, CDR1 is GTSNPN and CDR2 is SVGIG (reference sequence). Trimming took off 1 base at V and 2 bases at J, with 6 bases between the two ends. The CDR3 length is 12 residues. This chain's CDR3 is CAWSGVAYEQYF. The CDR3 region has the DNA TGTGCCTGGAGTGGGGTAGCCTACGAGCAGTACTTC.

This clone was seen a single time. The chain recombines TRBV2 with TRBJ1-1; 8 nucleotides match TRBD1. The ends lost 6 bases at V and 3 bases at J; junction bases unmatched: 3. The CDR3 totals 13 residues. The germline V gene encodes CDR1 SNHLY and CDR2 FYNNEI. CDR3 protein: CASRVTGDTEAFF. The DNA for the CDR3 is TGTGCCAGCAGGGTGACAGGGGACACTGAAGCTTTCTTT.

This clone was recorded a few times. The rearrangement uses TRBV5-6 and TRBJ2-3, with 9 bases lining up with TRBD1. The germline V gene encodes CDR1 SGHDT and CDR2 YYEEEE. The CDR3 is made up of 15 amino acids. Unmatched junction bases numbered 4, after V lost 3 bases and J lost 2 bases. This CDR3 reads CASSSGTGPTDTQYF. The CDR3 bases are TGTGCCAGCAGCTCCGGGACAGGGCCCACAGATACGCAGTATTTT.

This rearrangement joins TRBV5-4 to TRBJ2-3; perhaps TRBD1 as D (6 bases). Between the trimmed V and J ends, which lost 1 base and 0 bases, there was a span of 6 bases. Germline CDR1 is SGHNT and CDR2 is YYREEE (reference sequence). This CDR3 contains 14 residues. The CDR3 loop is CASSLQGSTDTQYF. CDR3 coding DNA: TGTGCCAGCAGCTTGCAGGGGAGCACAGATACGCAGTATTTT.

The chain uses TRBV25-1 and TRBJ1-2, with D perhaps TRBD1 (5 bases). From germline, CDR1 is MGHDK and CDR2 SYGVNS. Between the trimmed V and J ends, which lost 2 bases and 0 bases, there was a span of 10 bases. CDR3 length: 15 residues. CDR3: CASSEDRPPNYGYTF. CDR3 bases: TGTGCCAGCAGTGAAGACAGACCTCCTAACTATGGCTACACCTTC.

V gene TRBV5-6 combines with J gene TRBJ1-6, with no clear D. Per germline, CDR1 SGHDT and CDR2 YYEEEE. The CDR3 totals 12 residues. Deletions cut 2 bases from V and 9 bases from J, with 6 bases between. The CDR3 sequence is CASSLRVSPLHF. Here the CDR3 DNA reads TGTGCCAGCAGCTTAAGGGTTTCACCCCTCCACTTT.

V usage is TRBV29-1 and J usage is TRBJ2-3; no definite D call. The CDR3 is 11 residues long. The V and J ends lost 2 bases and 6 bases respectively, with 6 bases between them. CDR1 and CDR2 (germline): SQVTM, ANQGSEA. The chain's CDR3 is CSVEPGDTQYF. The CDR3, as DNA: TGCAGCGTTGAACCGGGCGATACGCAGTATTTT.

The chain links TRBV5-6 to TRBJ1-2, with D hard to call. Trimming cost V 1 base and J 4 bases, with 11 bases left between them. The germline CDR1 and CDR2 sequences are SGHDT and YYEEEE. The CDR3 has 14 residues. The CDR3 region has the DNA TGTGCCAGCAGCTTGAAGTCGTCCCCCTATGGCTACACCTTC. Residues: CASSLKSSPYGYTF.

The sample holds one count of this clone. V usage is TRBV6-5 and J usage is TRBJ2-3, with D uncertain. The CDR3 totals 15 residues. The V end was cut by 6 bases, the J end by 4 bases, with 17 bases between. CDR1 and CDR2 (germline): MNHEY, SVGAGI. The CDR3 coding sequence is TGTGCCAGCAGCGACGGGTGGGTAAGGGCAGATACGCAGTATTTT. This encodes CASSDGWVRADTQYF.

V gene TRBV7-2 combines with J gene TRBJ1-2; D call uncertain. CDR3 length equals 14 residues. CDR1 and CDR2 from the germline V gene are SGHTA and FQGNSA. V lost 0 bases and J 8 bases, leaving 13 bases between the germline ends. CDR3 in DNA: TGTGCCAGCAGCTTAGCGCAGGCCGCGGGGGGCTACACCTTC. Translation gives CASSLAQAAGGYTF.

CDR3: CASSVLQGVLNTEAFF. For the CDR3, the DNA is TGTGCCAGCAGTGTGTTACAGGGGGTTTTGAACACTGAAGCTTTCTTT. The V and J genes are TRBV2 and TRBJ1-1; TRBD1 aligns across 8 bases. CDR1 and CDR2 (germline): SNHLY, FYNNEI. The CDR3 length is 16 residues. With 4 bases clipped from V and 0 bases from J, the junction kept 7 bases outside the gene matches. Based on the CDR3 plus reference TRBV2 and TRBJ1-1, the full variable domain is EPEVTQTPSHQVTQMGQEVILRCVPISNHLYFYWYRQILGQKVEFLVSFYNNEISEKSEIFDDQFSVERPDGSNFTLKIRSTKLEDSAMYFCASSVLQGVLNTEAFFGQGTRLTVV.

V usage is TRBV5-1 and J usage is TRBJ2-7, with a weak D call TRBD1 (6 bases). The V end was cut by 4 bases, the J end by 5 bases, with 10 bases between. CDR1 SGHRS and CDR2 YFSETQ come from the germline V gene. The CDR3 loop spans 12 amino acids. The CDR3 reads CASSEQGHEQYF. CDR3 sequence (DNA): TGCGCCAGCAGCGAACAGGGCCACGAGCAGTACTTC.

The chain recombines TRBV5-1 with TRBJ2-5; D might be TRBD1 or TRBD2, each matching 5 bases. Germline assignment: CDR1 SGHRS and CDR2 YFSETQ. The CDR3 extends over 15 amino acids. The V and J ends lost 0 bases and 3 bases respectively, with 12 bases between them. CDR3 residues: CASSLAPGREETQYF. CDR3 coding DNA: TGCGCCAGCAGCTTGGCCCCGGGACGTGAAGAGACCCAGTACTTC.

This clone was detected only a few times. CDR3 coding DNA: TGCAGCGTTGACAATAGCGGGGGTTATGAGCAGTTCTTC. As protein: CSVDNSGGYEQFF. The chain has TRBV29-1 and TRBJ2-1, with 9 positions matching TRBD2. Trimming at V came to 3 bases and at J to 8 bases, leaving 5 bases not matched to a gene. The germline V gene has CDR1 SQVTM and CDR2 ANQGSEA. The CDR3 is 13 amino acids.

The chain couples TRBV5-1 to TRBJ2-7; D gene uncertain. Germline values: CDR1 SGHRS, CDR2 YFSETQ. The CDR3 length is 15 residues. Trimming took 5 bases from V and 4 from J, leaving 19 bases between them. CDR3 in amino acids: CASRPQPEGLYEQYF. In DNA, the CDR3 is TGCGCCAGCAGGCCGCAGCCGGAAGGTCTTTACGAGCAGTACTTC. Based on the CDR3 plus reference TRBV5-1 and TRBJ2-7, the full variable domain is KAGVTQTPRYLIKTRGQQVTLSCSPISGHRSVSWYQQTPGQGLQFLFEYFSETQRNKGNFPGRFSGRQFSNSRSEMNVSTLELGDSALYLCASRPQPEGLYEQYFGPGTRLTVT.

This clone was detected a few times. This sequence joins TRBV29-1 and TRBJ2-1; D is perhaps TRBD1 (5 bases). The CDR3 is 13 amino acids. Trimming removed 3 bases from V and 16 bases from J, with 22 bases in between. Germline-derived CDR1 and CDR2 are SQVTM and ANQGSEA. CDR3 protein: CSVDTLGRGVRFF. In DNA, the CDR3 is TGCAGCGTTGATACTTTGGGGCGCGGAGTTCGATTCTTC.

The CDR3 sequence: CASRMGQYQETQYF. In DNA, the CDR3 is TGTGCCAGCAGGATGGGACAGTACCAAGAGACCCAGTACTTC. The chain uses TRBV5-4 and TRBJ2-5; 7 positions match TRBD1. Germline V gene lookup returns CDR1 SGHNT and CDR2 YYREEE (reference sequence). The length of the CDR3 is 14 residues. The trim removed 5 bases at V and 0 bases at J, leaving 4 bases unmatched.

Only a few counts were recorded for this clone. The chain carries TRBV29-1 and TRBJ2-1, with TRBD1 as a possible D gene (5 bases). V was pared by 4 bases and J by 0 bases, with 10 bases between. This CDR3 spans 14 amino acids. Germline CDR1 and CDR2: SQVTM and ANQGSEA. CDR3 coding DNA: TGCAGCGTTGCGCCCAGGGTCTCCTACAATGAGCAGTTCTTC. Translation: CSVAPRVSYNEQFF.

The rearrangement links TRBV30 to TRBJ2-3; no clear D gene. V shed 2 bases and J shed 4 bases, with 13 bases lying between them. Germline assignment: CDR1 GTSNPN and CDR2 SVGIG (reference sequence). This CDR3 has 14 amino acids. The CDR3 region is CAWSRFVGSDTQYF. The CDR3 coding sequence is TGTGCCTGGAGTAGGTTTGTCGGGTCAGATACGCAGTATTTT. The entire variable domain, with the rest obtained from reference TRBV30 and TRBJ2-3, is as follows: SQTIHQWPATLVQPVGSPLSLECTVEGTSNPNLYWYRQAAGRGLQLLFYSVGIGQISSEVPQNLSASRPQDRQFILSSKKLLLSDSGFYLCAWSRFVGSDTQYFGPGTRLTVL.

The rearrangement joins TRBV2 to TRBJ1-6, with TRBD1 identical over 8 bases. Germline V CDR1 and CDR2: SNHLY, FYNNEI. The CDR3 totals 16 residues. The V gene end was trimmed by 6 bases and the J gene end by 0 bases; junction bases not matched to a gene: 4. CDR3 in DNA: TGTGCCAGCAGGGATACAGGGGGCTCCTATAATTCACCCCTCCACTTT. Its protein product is CASRDTGGSYNSPLHF.

In DNA form, the CDR3 reads TGTGCCAGCAGCTTAGGGCGGGGGCGCGGTTACGAGCAGTACTTC. This codes for CASSLGRGRGYEQYF. The chain joins TRBV11-2 to TRBJ2-7, with D perhaps TRBD2 (7 bases). Germline V gives CDR1 SGHAT, CDR2 FQNNGV. V lost 1 base to trimming and J lost 4 bases, with 14 bases between them. The CDR3 has 15 amino acids.

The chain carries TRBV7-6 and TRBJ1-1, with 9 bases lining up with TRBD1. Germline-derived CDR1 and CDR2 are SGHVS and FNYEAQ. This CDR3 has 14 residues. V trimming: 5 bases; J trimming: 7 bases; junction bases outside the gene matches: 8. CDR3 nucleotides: TGTGCCAGCAGCCCTGGACAGGGGTTTGGTGAAGCTTTCTTT. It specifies CASSPGQGFGEAFF.

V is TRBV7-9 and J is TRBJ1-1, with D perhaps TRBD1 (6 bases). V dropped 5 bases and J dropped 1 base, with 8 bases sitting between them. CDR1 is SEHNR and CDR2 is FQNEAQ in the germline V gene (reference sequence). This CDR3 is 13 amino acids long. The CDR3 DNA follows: TGTGCCAGCAGCAGACAGGAGAACACTGAAGCTTTCTTT. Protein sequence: CASSRQENTEAFF.

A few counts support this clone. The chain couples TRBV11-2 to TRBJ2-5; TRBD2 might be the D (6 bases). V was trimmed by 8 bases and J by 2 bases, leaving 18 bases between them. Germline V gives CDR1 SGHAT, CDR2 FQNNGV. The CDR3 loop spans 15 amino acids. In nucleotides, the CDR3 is TGTGCCAGCGGAGGAACAGCGGGCGTGCAAGAGACCCAGTACTTC. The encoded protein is CASGGTAGVQETQYF.

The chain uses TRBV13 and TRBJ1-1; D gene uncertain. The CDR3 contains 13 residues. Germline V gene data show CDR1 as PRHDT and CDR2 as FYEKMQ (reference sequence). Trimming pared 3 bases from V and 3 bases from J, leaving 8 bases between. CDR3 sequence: CASSFYLDTEAFF. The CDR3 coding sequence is TGTGCCAGCAGCTTCTACCTGGACACTGAAGCTTTCTTT.

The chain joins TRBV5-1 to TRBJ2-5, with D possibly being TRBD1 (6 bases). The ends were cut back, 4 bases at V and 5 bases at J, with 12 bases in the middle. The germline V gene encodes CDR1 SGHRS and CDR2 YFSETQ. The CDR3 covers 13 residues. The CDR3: CASSTPQGETQYF. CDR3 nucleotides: TGCGCCAGCAGCACGCCCCAGGGGGAGACCCAGTACTTC.

In DNA, the CDR3 is TGCAGCGTTCGAGGGTGGGGCGGAGGGCCCTCGGAGACCCAGTACTTC. Amino acids: CSVRGWGGGPSETQYF. The J gene is TRBJ2-5, the V gene TRBV29-1; D might be TRBD2 (6 bases). V lost 5 bases and J lost 5, with 24 bases in between. Germline-derived CDR1 and CDR2 are SQVTM and ANQGSEA. The CDR3 sequence is 16 residues long.

In nucleotides, the CDR3 is TGTGCCAGCAGTCACCGTGAGGGGCTAGCCAAAAACATTCAGTACTTC. Translating gives CASSHREGLAKNIQYF. This chain uses TRBV6-6 with TRBJ2-4; D tentatively reads TRBD1 or TRBD2 (5 bases each). V was pared by 5 bases and J by 0 bases, with 14 bases between. The CDR3 contains 16 residues. The germline gives CDR1 MNHNY, CDR2 SVGAGI (reference sequence).